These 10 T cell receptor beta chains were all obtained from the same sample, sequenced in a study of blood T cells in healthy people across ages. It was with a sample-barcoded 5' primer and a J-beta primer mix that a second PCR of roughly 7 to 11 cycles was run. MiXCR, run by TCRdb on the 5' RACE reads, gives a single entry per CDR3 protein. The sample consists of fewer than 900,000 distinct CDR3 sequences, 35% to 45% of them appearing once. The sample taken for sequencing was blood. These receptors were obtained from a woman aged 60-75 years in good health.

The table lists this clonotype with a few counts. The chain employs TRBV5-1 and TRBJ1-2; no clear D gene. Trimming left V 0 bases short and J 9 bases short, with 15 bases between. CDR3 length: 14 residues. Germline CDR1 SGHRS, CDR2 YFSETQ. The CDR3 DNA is TGCGCCAGCAGCTTGGCCCCCGCTGATGGGAGCTACACCTTC. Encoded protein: CASSLAPADGSYTF.

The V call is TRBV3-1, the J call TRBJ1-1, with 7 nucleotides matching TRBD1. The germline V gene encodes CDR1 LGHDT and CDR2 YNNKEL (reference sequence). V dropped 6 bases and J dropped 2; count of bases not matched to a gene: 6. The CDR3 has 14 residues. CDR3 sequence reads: CASRETGENTEAFF. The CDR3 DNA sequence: TGTGCCAGCAGAGAAACAGGGGAAAACACTGAAGCTTTCTTT.

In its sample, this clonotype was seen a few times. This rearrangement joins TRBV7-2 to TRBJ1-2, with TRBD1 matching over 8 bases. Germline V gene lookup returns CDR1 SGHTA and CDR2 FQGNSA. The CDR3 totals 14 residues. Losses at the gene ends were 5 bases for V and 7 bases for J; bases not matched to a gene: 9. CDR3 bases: TGTGCCAGCAGCACGGGACAGGCGTCGGTTGGCTACACCTTC. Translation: CASSTGQASVGYTF.

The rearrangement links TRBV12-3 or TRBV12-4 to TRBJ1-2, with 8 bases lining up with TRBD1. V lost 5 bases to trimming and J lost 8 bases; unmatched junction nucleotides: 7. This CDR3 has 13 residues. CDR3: CASSQQGVQGYTF. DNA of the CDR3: TGTGCCAGCAGTCAACAGGGGGTTCAGGGCTACACCTTC.

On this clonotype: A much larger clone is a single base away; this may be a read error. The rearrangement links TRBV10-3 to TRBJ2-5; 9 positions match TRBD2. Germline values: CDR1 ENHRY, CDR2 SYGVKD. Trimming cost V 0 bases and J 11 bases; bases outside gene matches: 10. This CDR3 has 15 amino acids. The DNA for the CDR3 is TGTGCCATCAGTGAGTCTGCTAGCGGGAACGATGAGCAGTACTTC. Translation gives CAISESASGNDEQYF.

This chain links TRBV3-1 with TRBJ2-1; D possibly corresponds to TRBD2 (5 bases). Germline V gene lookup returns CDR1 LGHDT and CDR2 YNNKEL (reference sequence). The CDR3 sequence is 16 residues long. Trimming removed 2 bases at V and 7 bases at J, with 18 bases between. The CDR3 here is CASSQFGLKATNEQFF. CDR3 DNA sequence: TGTGCCAGCAGCCAATTTGGACTGAAGGCTACAAATGAGCAGTTCTTC.

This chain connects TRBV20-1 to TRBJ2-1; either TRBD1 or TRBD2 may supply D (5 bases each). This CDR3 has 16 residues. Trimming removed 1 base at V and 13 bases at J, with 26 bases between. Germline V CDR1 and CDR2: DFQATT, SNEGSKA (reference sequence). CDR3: CSARARTRGLQETQFF. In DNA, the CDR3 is TGCAGTGCTAGAGCTCGAACGAGGGGCCTCCAAGAGACCCAGTTCTTC.

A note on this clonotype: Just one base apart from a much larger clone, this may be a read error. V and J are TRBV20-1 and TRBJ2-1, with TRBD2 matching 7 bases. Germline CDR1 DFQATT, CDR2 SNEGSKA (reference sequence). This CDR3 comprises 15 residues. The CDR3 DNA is TGCAGTGCTAGAGGGGAGGGAAGCTCCTACAATGGGCAGTTCTTC. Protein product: CSARGEGSSYNGQFF.

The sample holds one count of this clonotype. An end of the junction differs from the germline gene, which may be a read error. Here the CDR3 reads CASGQDLAGGQYNEQFF. For the CDR3, the DNA is TGTGCCAGCGGCCAAGATCTAGCGGGGGGACAGTACAATGAGCAGTTCTTC. V is TRBV4-2 and J is TRBJ2-1; 11 nucleotides align to TRBD2. CDR1 and CDR2 from the germline V gene are LGHNA and YNFKEQ. The CDR3 runs to 17 residues.

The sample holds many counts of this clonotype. Written as DNA, the CDR3 is TGTGCCAGCAGTCCCGGGACGGCCATTGAGACCCAGTACTTC. Its protein is CASSPGTAIETQYF. The rearrangement joins TRBV27 to TRBJ2-5; D possibly matches TRBD1 or TRBD2 (5 bases each). Looked up from germline, CDR1 is MNHEY and CDR2 is SMNVEV (reference sequence). The germline V and J ends were trimmed by 5 bases and 5 bases, with 15 bases remaining between them. The CDR3 extends over 14 amino acids.